A selection of T cell receptor beta chains follows, all from one sample in a study of OX40 agonist ivuxolimab in advanced cancers. Clones were read by immunoSEQ multiplex PCR, and TCRdb kept only the in-frame ones, dropping some. The table has approximately 62,000 clones, roughly 88% seen once; the top ten hold around 5.1%. The specimen was CD4+ or CD8+ T cells sorted from blood, collected in a trial of the OX40 agonist ivuxolimab. The receptors shown here come from an adult with an advanced solid tumor such as melanoma, head and neck, liver or kidney cancer. Both conserved end residues are part of each CDR3. The order of the fields is J gene, D gene, clone size, V gene, CDR3 protein, CDR3 DNA. The D gene is left open where the match is weak. Some rows have no size entry. The others give once, few or many, or a class for an expanded clone.

TRBJ2-5 - - TRBV11-2 CASSLQETQYF TGTGCCAGCAGCTTACAAGAGACCCAGTACTTC
TRBJ1-4 - - TRBV14 CASSQVFAEKLFF TGTGCCAGCAGCCAAGTTTTTGCCGAAAAACTGTTTTTT
TRBJ1-2 - - TRBV28 CASSPLGGIGGYTF TGTGCCAGCAGTCCCCTCGGGGGGATAGGGGGCTACACCTTC
TRBJ1-3 - - TRBV7-2 CASSLVTGPNTIYF TGTGCCAGCAGCTTAGTTACAGGGCCAAACACCATATATTTT
TRBJ1-4 - - TRBV10-1 CASSDGPTNEKLFF TGCGCCAGCAGTGACGGACCCACGAATGAAAAACTGTTTTTT
TRBJ1-1 - - TRBV2 CASVREKTNTEAFF TGTGCCAGCGTCCGGGAAAAGACGAACACTGAAGCTTTCTTT
TRBJ1-2 - - TRBV6-5 CASSTPFGIYGYTF TGTGCCAGCAGTACCCCATTTGGGATCTATGGCTACACCTTC
TRBJ1-1 TRBD1 - TRBV28 CASSSTGAGNTEAFF TGTGCCAGCAGTTCGACAGGGGCGGGAAACACTGAAGCTTTCTTT
TRBJ2-1 TRBD1 - TRBV25-1 CASSDPTGHPYEQFF TGTGCCAGCAGTGACCCGACAGGGCACCCATATGAGCAGTTCTTC
TRBJ1-1 - - TRBV6-5 CALTILENTEAFF TGTGCCCTCACAATCTTGGAGAACACTGAAGCTTTCTTT
TRBJ2-2 - - TRBV27 CASTPDGYTGELFF TGTGCCAGCACCCCGGACGGATACACCGGGGAGCTGTTTTTT
TRBJ1-1 TRBD1 - TRBV10-1 CASSVQGAGTEAFF TGCGCCAGCAGCGTACAGGGGGCTGGCACTGAAGCTTTCTTT
TRBJ1-1 - - TRBV5-5 CASSLSGSLMNTEAFF TGTGCCAGCAGCTTATCGGGCAGCCTTATGAACACTGAAGCTTTCTTT
TRBJ1-4 - - TRBV7-2 CASTSWDGHNEKLFF TGTGCCAGCACTTCATGGGACGGCCATAATGAAAAACTGTTTTTT
TRBJ1-2 - - TRBV7-2 CASSLAQGPNYGYTF TGTGCCAGCAGCTTAGCCCAGGGTCCTAACTATGGCTACACCTTC
TRBJ1-5 TRBD1 - TRBV6-9 CASSYQGGGGGYSNQPQHF TGTGCCAGCAGTTATCAGGGGGGTGGGGGAGGCTATAGCAATCAGCCCCAGCATTTT
TRBJ2-3 - - TRBV5-1 CASSLPTGREDTQYF TGCGCCAGCAGCTTGCCGACAGGGAGGGAAGATACGCAGTATTTT
TRBJ2-7 TRBD1 once TRBV5-4 CASSMPGTASYEQYF TGTGCCAGCAGCATGCCGGGGACAGCCAGTTACGAGCAGTACTTC
TRBJ2-7 TRBD1 - TRBV7-2 CASSVLGTGNSYEQYF TGTGCCAGCAGCGTCTTAGGGACAGGAAATTCCTACGAGCAGTACTTC
TRBJ1-1 - once TRBV4-3 CASSQDGVNTEAFF TGCGCCAGCAGCCAAGACGGAGTGAACACTGAAGCTTTCTTT
TRBJ2-1 TRBD1 - TRBV7-8 CASSLMGQGVPYNEQFF TGTGCCAGCAGCTTAATGGGACAGGGGGTCCCCTACAATGAGCAGTTCTTC
TRBJ1-5 - - TRBV10-3 CAISGQVGQPQHF TGTGCCATCAGTGGACAGGTGGGACAGCCCCAGCATTTT
TRBJ2-5 TRBD2 - TRBV28 CASSTLGLARQETQYF TGTGCCAGCAGTACCCTGGGACTAGCGCGTCAAGAGACCCAGTACTTC
TRBJ1-5 - - TRBV6-5 CASSGPTGQPQHF TGTGCCAGCAGTGGACCCACGGGTCAGCCCCAGCATTTT
TRBJ1-5 - - TRBV30 CAWSRRTQGNNQPQHF TGTGCCTGGAGTCGCCGTACCCAGGGGAACAATCAGCCCCAGCATTTT
TRBJ2-3 - - TRBV18 CASSPPLALNSDTQYF TGTGCCAGCTCACCACCCCTAGCGCTCAATTCAGATACGCAGTATTTT
TRBJ2-1 - - TRBV5-6 CASSLAGGGLGDEQFF TGTGCCAGCAGCTTGGCCGGCGGGGGCCTAGGGGATGAGCAGTTCTTC
TRBJ2-2 - - TRBV2 CASSPQRTAGELFF TGTGCCAGCAGTCCACAGCGTACGGCCGGGGAGCTGTTTTTT
TRBJ1-2 - - TRBV27 CASSPDGGVLRFANYGYTF TGTGCCAGCAGTCCCGACGGCGGGGTTCTTCGGTTTGCTAACTATGGCTACACCTTC
TRBJ2-2 TRBD1 few TRBV7-9 CASSLDRGLAGELFF TGTGCCAGCAGCTTAGACAGGGGGCTCGCCGGGGAGCTGTTTTTT
TRBJ1-2 - - TRBV5-6 CASSLVVGLYGYTF TGTGCCAGCAGCTTGGTTGTGGGGCTCTATGGCTACACCTTC
TRBJ1-2 TRBD1 - TRBV5-1 CASRTGTEPNGYTF TGCGCCAGCAGGACCGGGACAGAACCGAATGGCTACACCTTC
TRBJ2-7 - - TRBV5-1 CASSRLSDATSSYEQYF TGCGCCAGCAGTAGGCTTTCAGATGCCACCAGCTCCTACGAGCAGTACTTC
TRBJ2-3 - - TRBV11-2 CASSLSIQGADTQYF TGTGCCAGCAGCTTGTCCATACAGGGCGCAGATACGCAGTATTTT
TRBJ1-5 - - TRBV6-1 CASSTFVNQPQHF TGTGCCAGCAGTACCTTCGTTAATCAGCCCCAGCATTTT
TRBJ1-6 - - TRBV5-1 CASSRQVDNSPLHF TGCGCCAGCAGCCGACAGGTAGATAATTCACCCCTCCACTTT
TRBJ1-2 TRBD1 - TRBV7-9 CASSLDYGRQGAFGYTF TGTGCCAGCAGCTTAGACTACGGGAGACAGGGGGCCTTTGGCTACACCTTC
TRBJ1-1 - - TRBV30 CACMTGNTEAFF TGTGCCTGTATGACAGGGAACACTGAAGCTTTCTTT
TRBJ2-7 - - TRBV6-6 CASGQAYEQYF TGTGCCAGTGGGCAGGCCTACGAGCAGTACTTC
TRBJ2-7 TRBD2 - TRBV28 CASRGVTGTTAEQYF TGTGCCAGCAGGGGGGTAACCGGGACTACGGCCGAGCAGTACTTC
TRBJ2-7 - - TRBV28 CASSFFVQSSYEQYF TGTGCCAGCAGTTTTTTCGTCCAGAGCTCCTACGAGCAGTACTTC
TRBJ2-3 - - TRBV29-1 CSVVRAGLTDTQYF TGCAGCGTTGTTAGGGCGGGGCTTACAGATACGCAGTATTTT
TRBJ1-2 - few TRBV2 CASSHGGYTF TGTGCCAGTAGTCATGGCGGCTACACCTTC
TRBJ1-3 TRBD1 once TRBV28 CASSLGTTGFGNTIYF TGTGCCAGCAGTTTAGGGACGACAGGGTTTGGAAACACCATATATTTT
TRBJ2-7 - - TRBV7-6 CASSLGREQYF TGTGCCAGCAGCTTAGGCCGCGAGCAGTACTTC
TRBJ2-1 TRBD2 - TRBV9 CASSVDASGSYNEQFF TGTGCCAGCAGCGTAGACGCTAGCGGGTCTTACAATGAGCAGTTCTTC
TRBJ2-3 TRBD2 - TRBV28 CASTTSVSTDTQYF TGTGCCAGCACCACTAGCGTGAGCACAGATACGCAGTATTTT
TRBJ1-1 - - TRBV2 CARERQLFTEAFF TGTGCCAGGGAAAGACAGCTATTCACTGAAGCTTTCTTT
TRBJ1-1 - - TRBV30 CAQNQELWGEAFF TGTGCCCAAAATCAGGAGCTGTGGGGGGAAGCTTTCTTT
TRBJ2-7 - - TRBV4-3 CASSPGSFQSSEQYF TGCGCCAGCAGCCCGGGCAGTTTCCAGAGTTCAGAGCAGTACTTC
TRBJ2-3 - - TRBV19 CASMGPAGSTDTQYF TGTGCCAGTATGGGTCCTGCGGGGAGCACAGATACGCAGTATTTT
TRBJ2-1 - - TRBV5-4 CASSLRTDNNEQFF TGTGCCAGCAGCTTACGGACAGATAACAATGAGCAGTTCTTC
TRBJ2-7 TRBD1 - TRBV4-1 CASSAFNRGDSDEQYF TGCGCCAGCAGCGCGTTCAACAGGGGGGATTCCGACGAGCAGTACTTC
TRBJ2-6 - - TRBV25-1 CASSGGGSGANVLTF TGTGCCAGCAGTGGGGGTGGCTCTGGGGCCAACGTCCTGACTTTC